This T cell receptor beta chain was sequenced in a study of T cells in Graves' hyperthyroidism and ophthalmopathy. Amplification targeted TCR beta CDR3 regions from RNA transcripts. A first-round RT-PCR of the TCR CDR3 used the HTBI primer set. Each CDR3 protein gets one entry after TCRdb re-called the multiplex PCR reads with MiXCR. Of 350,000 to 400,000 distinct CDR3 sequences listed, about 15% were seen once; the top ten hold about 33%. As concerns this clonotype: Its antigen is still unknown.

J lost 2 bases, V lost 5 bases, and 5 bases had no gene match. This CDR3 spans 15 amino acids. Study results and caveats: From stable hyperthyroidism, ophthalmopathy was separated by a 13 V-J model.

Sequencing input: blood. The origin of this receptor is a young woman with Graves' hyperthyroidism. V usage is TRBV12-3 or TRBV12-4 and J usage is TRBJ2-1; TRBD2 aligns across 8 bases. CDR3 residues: CASSPSGSTYNEQFF. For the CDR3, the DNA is TGTGCCAGCAGTCCCAGCGGGAGTACCTACAATGAGCAGTTCTTC.